These 20 T cell receptor beta chains originate from one sample sequenced in a study of blood T cell repertoires in COVID-19. Method: immunoSEQ multiplex PCR; TCRdb's copy keeps in-frame clones and lacks some. This table holds 150,000 to 200,000 clones, 75% to 90% found once. The material sequenced was peripheral blood. These receptors were collected from an older man with active or convalescent COVID-19.

The rearrangement links TRBV10-3 to TRBJ2-3; D remains unclear. The CDR3 loop spans 17 amino acids. Germline CDR1 is ENHRY and CDR2 is SYGVKD. V gave up 0 bases and J gave up 0 bases, with 13 bases separating them. The CDR3 coding sequence is TGTGCCATCAGTGAGTCTGGTAGCTTTGGTAGCACAGATACGCAGTATTTT. Its translation is CAISESGSFGSTDTQYF.

This chain connects TRBV15 to TRBJ2-2; 7 bases line up with TRBD1. The germline CDR1 and CDR2 sequences are LNHNV and YYDKDF (reference sequence). V lost 1 base, J lost 4 bases, and 3 bases stayed unmatched. CDR3 length equals 15 residues. CDR3 bases: TGTGCCACCAGCAGAGGGGGACAGAGCACCGGGGAGCTGTTTTTT. Amino acid sequence: CATSRGGQSTGELFF.

The gene calls are TRBV5-1 and TRBJ1-4; TRBD1 might be the D (6 bases). The ends were cut back, 4 bases at V and 3 bases at J, with 10 bases in the middle. Germline lookup yields CDR1 SGHRS and CDR2 YFSETQ. CDR3 length equals 14 residues. The CDR3 loop is CASSTGSSNEKLFF. The CDR3 DNA is TGCGCCAGCAGCACAGGGTCCTCTAATGAAAAACTGTTTTTT.

This rearrangement joins TRBV7-9 to TRBJ2-5, with TRBD2 matching over 11 bases. V lost 5 bases, J lost 3 bases, and 5 bases stayed unmatched. Germline V gene sequence: CDR1 SEHNR, CDR2 FQNEAQ (reference sequence). There are 15 residues in the CDR3. The CDR3 loop is CASSPLAGVEETQYF. The DNA of the CDR3 is TGTGCCAGCAGCCCACTAGCGGGGGTAGAAGAGACCCAGTACTTC.

In DNA form, the CDR3 reads TGTGCCAGCAAAACCGGGACTAGCGGGAGGGTTGCGCAGTATTTT. This sequence encodes CASKTGTSGRVAQYF. This chain joins TRBV28 and TRBJ2-3; 16 bases map to TRBD2. This CDR3 has 15 residues. Per the germline V gene, CDR1 is MDHEN and CDR2 is SYDVKM. The V segment lost 7 bases and the J segment 10 bases; nucleotides outside the gene matches: 8.

To note about this clone: This sample also contains other DNA sequences that code for the same CDR3. J is TRBJ2-5 and V is TRBV7-2; 8 bases agree with TRBD1. The V gene's germline CDR1 is SGHTA and CDR2 FQGNSA. Trimming cost V 5 bases and J 4 bases; bases outside gene matches: 6. This CDR3 is built from 14 residues. The CDR3 here is CASSPGGSGETQYF. CDR3 sequence (DNA): TGTGCCAGCAGCCCAGGGGGCTCTGGAGAGACCCAGTACTTC.

The chain couples TRBV4-1 to TRBJ2-1; 10 bases agree with TRBD2. V was clipped by 5 bases and J by 9 bases; unmatched bases: 16. The germline V gene has CDR1 MGHRA and CDR2 YSYEKL. This CDR3 has 17 amino acids. The DNA for the CDR3 is TGCGCCAGCAGCGCCCAGCTGTGGGCTAGCGGGAGTGGTGAGCAGTTCTTC. This encodes CASSAQLWASGSGEQFF.

The genes are TRBV6-2 or TRBV6-3 and TRBJ2-1; a possible D gene is TRBD2 (6 bases). The germline V gene encodes CDR1 MNHEY and CDR2 SVGEGT. The CDR3 totals 16 residues. V gave up 5 bases and J gave up 4 bases, with 18 bases separating them. The CDR3 sequence is CASSGTGRTKYNEQFF. CDR3 coding DNA: TGTGCCAGCAGTGGGACGGGGCGGACTAAATACAATGAGCAGTTCTTC.

This sequence joins TRBV10-3 and TRBJ1-4; D may be TRBD1 (5 bases). The CDR3 is 12 residues long. Germline lookup yields CDR1 ENHRY and CDR2 SYGVKD. Trimming pared 6 bases from V and 4 bases from J, leaving 6 bases between. The DNA for the CDR3 is TGTGCCATCAGCAGGGATAATGAAAAACTGTTTTTT. It specifies CAISRDNEKLFF.

Only a few counts were recorded for this clone. This chain links TRBV7-2 with TRBJ2-1, with 7 nucleotides matching TRBD2. This CDR3 contains 15 residues. Germline V gene sequence: CDR1 SGHTA, CDR2 FQGNSA. J lost 7 bases, V lost 5 bases, and 11 bases had no gene match. For the CDR3, the DNA is TGTGCCAGCAGCCCTGCGACTAGCTGGGGAAATGAGCAGTTCTTC. Protein sequence: CASSPATSWGNEQFF.

This chain joins TRBV7-9 and TRBJ2-1; TRBD2 aligns across 7 bases. Trimming took 4 bases from V and 7 from J; bases not matched to a gene: 4. Per the germline V gene, CDR1 is SEHNR and CDR2 is FQNEAQ (reference sequence). The CDR3 totals 13 residues. CDR3 protein: CASSYLSGNEQFF. CDR3 DNA sequence: TGTGCCAGCAGCTACCTTAGCGGGAATGAGCAGTTCTTC.

The chain carries TRBV28 and TRBJ2-5, with a possible D match to TRBD2 (6 bases). V was trimmed by 1 base and J by 4 bases, leaving 10 bases between them. The V gene's germline CDR1 is MDHEN and CDR2 SYDVKM. This CDR3 spans 14 amino acids. The CDR3 sequence is CASSLFSGGETQYF. In DNA form, the CDR3 reads TGTGCCAGCAGTTTATTCTCCGGGGGAGAGACCCAGTACTTC.

The chain employs TRBV18 and TRBJ1-6; tentatively, D is TRBD1 (5 bases). CDR3 size: 17 residues. Trimming pared 1 base from V and 5 bases from J, leaving 15 bases between. Looked up from germline, CDR1 is KGHSH and CDR2 is LQKENI. The CDR3 here is CASSPLPGDSHNSPLHF. The CDR3 coding sequence is TGTGCCAGCTCACCACTCCCCGGAGACAGTCATAATTCACCCCTCCACTTT.

This clone was recorded a few times. The V call is TRBV5-1, the J call TRBJ1-2, with D tentatively TRBD1 (6 bases). CDR3 length: 17 amino acids. CDR1 is SGHRS and CDR2 is YFSETQ in the germline V gene. V was clipped by 5 bases and J by 0 bases, with 20 bases between them. This CDR3 reads CASSLLGGRAANYGYTF. DNA of the CDR3: TGCGCCAGCAGTTTGCTAGGGGGAAGGGCCGCTAACTATGGCTACACCTTC. Full variable domain (missing parts from reference TRBV5-1 and TRBJ1-2): KAGVTQTPRYLIKTRGQQVTLSCSPISGHRSVSWYQQTPGQGLQFLFEYFSETQRNKGNFPGRFSGRQFSNSRSEMNVSTLELGDSALYLCASSLLGGRAANYGYTFGSGTRLTVV.

V usage is TRBV5-1 and J usage is TRBJ1-4, with TRBD1 matching over 9 bases. The CDR3 contains 15 residues. Germline lookup yields CDR1 SGHRS and CDR2 YFSETQ. V lost 4 bases to trimming and J lost 2 bases; unmatched junction nucleotides: 3. The CDR3 DNA sequence: TGCGCCAGCAGCGAACAGGGGGCCACTAATGAAAAACTGTTTTTT. Translated: CASSEQGATNEKLFF.

The chain uses TRBV21-1 and TRBJ1-3; TRBD1, as called in the table, went unchecked against the DNA. TRBV21-1 is reported as a pseudogene. The CDR3 is 18 residues long. CDR3 nucleotides: TGTGCCAGCAGCAATTTGGGCAGACAGGGAACCTCTGGAAACACCATATATTTT. It encodes CASSNLGRQGTSGNTIYF.

The count of this clone is one. The chain employs TRBV10-1 and TRBJ2-2; D perhaps matches TRBD1 (6 bases). The CDR3 runs 20 residues. Germline V CDR1 and CDR2: WNHNN, SYGVQD (reference sequence). V lost 1 base and J lost 4, with 25 bases in between. The CDR3 region has the DNA TGCGCCAGCAGTGAGTTTCCATCTGGTCGGCAGGGGATAGGCACCGGGGAGCTGTTTTTT. Protein sequence: CASSEFPSGRQGIGTGELFF.

V is TRBV7-2 and J is TRBJ1-5; 7 nucleotides line up with TRBD1. The CDR3 has 15 amino acids. Trimming removed 5 bases from V and 6 bases from J; junction bases left unmatched: 10. The germline V gene encodes CDR1 SGHTA and CDR2 FQGNSA. DNA of the CDR3: TGTGCCAGCAGCCCAAACCGGGGACAGACTCAGCCCCAGCATTTT. Protein sequence: CASSPNRGQTQPQHF.

This rearrangement joins TRBV30 to TRBJ1-5; 7 bases are a match to TRBD1. Germline CDR1 reads GTSNPN; CDR2 reads SVGIG (reference sequence). The ends lost 1 base at V and 5 bases at J; junction bases unmatched: 11. The CDR3 consists of 16 residues. This chain's CDR3 is CAWSGRPGGPDQPQHF. In DNA form, the CDR3 reads TGTGCCTGGAGTGGAAGGCCAGGGGGTCCGGATCAGCCCCAGCATTTT.

The chain recombines TRBV29-1 with TRBJ2-2, with D perhaps TRBD2 (6 bases). In germline, CDR1 is SQVTM, CDR2 ANQGSEA. V was cut by 4 bases and J by 0 bases, with 9 bases left in between. This CDR3 is 14 amino acids long. CDR3 nucleotide sequence: TGCAGCGTTGCGCGGACTACGAACACCGGGGAGCTGTTTTTT. Translated, it gives CSVARTTNTGELFF.